This passage covers 32 T cell receptor beta chains from one sample sequenced in a study of blood T cell repertoires in COVID-19. The repertoire was sequenced with immunoSEQ multiplex PCR; TCRdb's copy has only in-frame clones and lacks some. The sample comprises just over 150,000 clones, about 80% of which are singletons, and approximately 21% rests with the top ten. The sample was peripheral blood. These receptors all come from an elderly woman with acute or convalescent COVID-19.

This sequence joins TRBV28 and TRBJ2-7; 8 positions agree with TRBD1. The CDR3 spans 14 residues. Germline CDR1 is MDHEN and CDR2 is SYDVKM. V dropped 5 bases and J dropped 2; count of bases not matched to a gene: 5. The CDR3 region has the DNA TGTGCCAGCAGTCCGGGACAGGCCCCCTACGAGCAGTACTTC. Amino acid sequence: CASSPGQAPYEQYF.

J is TRBJ2-6 and V is TRBV7-9, with a weak D call TRBD1 (6 bases). There are 17 residues in the CDR3. Per germline, CDR1 SEHNR and CDR2 FQNEAQ (reference sequence). V was trimmed by 7 bases and J by 2 bases, leaving 18 bases between them. The CDR3 region is CASIPTGLVAGANVLTF. Written as DNA, the CDR3 is TGTGCCAGCATCCCCACAGGGTTAGTCGCTGGGGCCAACGTCCTGACTTTC.

The chain employs TRBV6-5 and TRBJ1-1, with TRBD1 identical over 9 bases. This CDR3 contains 14 residues. The germline V gene encodes CDR1 MNHEY and CDR2 SVGAGI. V lost 7 bases, J lost 6 bases, and 9 bases stayed unmatched. The CDR3 DNA sequence: TGTGCCAGCAACTATGGACAGGGGACGCCTGAAGCTTTCTTT. Amino acids: CASNYGQGTPEAFF.

The chain employs TRBV2 and TRBJ2-3; TRBD2 agrees at 12 bases. The germline gives CDR1 SNHLY, CDR2 FYNNEI. V was pared by 5 bases and J by 4 bases, with 7 bases of the junction left unmatched. The CDR3 consists of 16 residues. CDR3: CASSPGTSGWADTQYF. CDR3 sequence (DNA): TGTGCCAGCAGTCCCGGGACTAGCGGGTGGGCAGATACGCAGTATTTT.

The CDR3 here is CASSSYGQGFVSEAFF. The CDR3 region has the DNA TGTGCCAGCAGCTCTTACGGACAGGGTTTTGTCAGTGAAGCTTTCTTT. The genes are TRBV11-2 and TRBJ1-1, with 8 bases lining up with TRBD1. The CDR3 runs 16 residues. Trimming removed 4 bases from V and 7 bases from J; junction bases left unmatched: 14. CDR1 SGHAT and CDR2 FQNNGV come from the germline V gene.

The V call is TRBV19, the J call TRBJ1-2; 7 bases agree with TRBD1. The CDR3 covers 14 residues. Germline CDR1 and CDR2: LNHDA and SQIVND (reference sequence). After removal of 5 bases from V and 4 bases from J, the junction contained 7 bases not matched to a gene. CDR3 in amino acids: CASSSSGGSYGYTF. For the CDR3, the DNA is TGTGCCAGTAGTTCCTCAGGGGGAAGCTATGGCTACACCTTC.

The J gene is TRBJ2-5, the V gene TRBV19, with D unclear. CDR1 and CDR2 from the germline V gene are LNHDA and SQIVND (reference sequence). Trimming pared 3 bases from V and 2 bases from J, leaving 7 bases between. CDR3 length: 13 amino acids. CDR3 residues: CASSIRRQETQYF. CDR3 nucleotides: TGTGCCAGTAGTATCCGGCGGCAAGAGACCCAGTACTTC.

The chain is built from TRBV3-1 (or the pseudogene TRBV3-2) and TRBJ2-2; D uncertain. The germline V gene has CDR1 LGHDT and CDR2 YNNKEL (reference sequence). The CDR3 is 13 amino acids. V lost 2 bases and J lost 6, with 7 bases in between. Here the CDR3 reads CASSQSSAGELFF. The CDR3 DNA reads as TGTGCCAGCAGCCAATCTTCAGCCGGGGAGCTGTTTTTT.

The V gene is TRBV18, the J gene TRBJ2-2; 7 nucleotides align to TRBD2. Trimming at V came to 6 bases and at J to 3 bases, leaving 10 bases not matched to a gene. The V gene's germline CDR1 is KGHSH and CDR2 LQKENI. The CDR3 runs 16 residues. The CDR3: CASSPRAGIDTGELFF. CDR3 bases: TGTGCCAGCTCCCCAAGAGCGGGAATAGACACCGGGGAGCTGTTTTTT. The variable domain in full, completed from reference TRBV18 and TRBJ2-2, reads NAGVMQNPRHLVRRRGQEARLRCSPMKGHSHVYWYRQLPEEGLKFMVYLQKENIIDESGMPKERFSAEFPKEGPSILRIQQVVRGDSAAYFCASSPRAGIDTGELFFGEGSRLTVL.

The J gene is TRBJ1-1, the V gene TRBV27, with a possible D match to TRBD1 (6 bases). This CDR3 contains 14 residues. Trimming took off 2 bases at V and 1 base at J, with 8 bases between the two ends. Looked up from germline, CDR1 is MNHEY and CDR2 is SMNVEV (reference sequence). The CDR3, as DNA: TGTGCCAGCAGTTTAGCAGGGGCGAACACTGAAGCTTTCTTT. This gives the protein CASSLAGANTEAFF.

This clone was observed once. The gene calls are TRBV5-1 and TRBJ1-1; maybe TRBD1 (5 bases). The length of the CDR3 is 15 residues. The germline CDR1 and CDR2 sequences are SGHRS and YFSETQ. Trimming shortened V by 4 bases and J by 4 bases, and 17 bases separated the two germline ends. The CDR3 loop is CASSTDPGLGTEAFF. CDR3 nucleotides: TGCGCCAGCAGCACCGACCCAGGGTTAGGCACTGAAGCTTTCTTT. Drawing the rest from reference TRBV5-1 and TRBJ1-1, the complete variable domain is KAGVTQTPRYLIKTRGQQVTLSCSPISGHRSVSWYQQTPGQGLQFLFEYFSETQRNKGNFPGRFSGRQFSNSRSEMNVSTLELGDSALYLCASSTDPGLGTEAFFGQGTRLTVV.

This chain joins TRBV7-2 and TRBJ1-4, with D unresolved. V was clipped by 5 bases and J by 6 bases, with 13 bases between them. This CDR3 region has 14 residues. CDR1 is SGHTA, CDR2 FQGNSA, per germline. In DNA form, the CDR3 reads TGTGCCAGCAGCGACTCGGGTGGTGATGAAAAACTGTTTTTT. Amino acids: CASSDSGGDEKLFF.

The chain uses TRBV11-2 and TRBJ1-1, with 9 bases that match TRBD1. The germline CDR1 and CDR2 sequences are SGHAT and FQNNGV. V was clipped by 4 bases and J by 5 bases; unmatched bases: 8. This CDR3 has 15 amino acids. DNA of the CDR3: TGTGCCAGCAGCTCCCCGGGACAGGGTTTTACTGAAGCTTTCTTT. Amino acid sequence: CASSSPGQGFTEAFF.

The rearrangement joins TRBV19 to TRBJ2-3, with 7 nucleotides matching TRBD2. Germline V gene data show CDR1 as LNHDA and CDR2 as SQIVND (reference sequence). The V and J ends lost 5 bases and 7 bases, in that order; junction bases with no gene match: 6. This CDR3 spans 13 amino acids. The CDR3 sequence: CASSPGTKNTQYF. CDR3 DNA: TGTGCCAGTAGTCCCGGGACTAAGAATACGCAGTATTTT.

J is TRBJ2-7 and V is TRBV5-1; the D is unclear. Trimming took off 0 bases at V and 6 bases at J, with 13 bases between the two ends. The CDR3 is 14 residues long. In germline, CDR1 is SGHRS, CDR2 YFSETQ. The CDR3 spells CASSLGDRVGEQYF. The CDR3 DNA sequence: TGCGCCAGCAGCTTGGGAGACCGGGTGGGCGAGCAGTACTTC.

This chain links TRBV9 with TRBJ2-1; no definite D call. CDR1 is SGDLS, CDR2 YYNGEE, per germline. The V end lost 3 bases, the J end lost 0 bases, and 10 bases lay between the germline ends. The CDR3 consists of 15 residues. The CDR3 sequence is CASSARWSSYNEQFF. Written as DNA, the CDR3 is TGTGCCAGCAGCGCCCGTTGGAGCTCCTACAATGAGCAGTTCTTC.

The rearrangement uses TRBV7-9 and TRBJ1-4; D is unclear. The length of the CDR3 is 15 residues. Trimming shortened V by 6 bases and J by 6 bases, and 17 bases separated the two germline ends. In germline, CDR1 is SEHNR, CDR2 FQNEAQ (reference sequence). CDR3 sequence: CASSSRQEVYEKLFF. DNA for the CDR3: TGTGCCAGCAGTTCTCGGCAGGAAGTGTATGAAAAACTGTTTTTT. The variable domain in full, with the rest retrieved from reference TRBV7-9 and TRBJ1-4, is DTGVSQNPRHKITKRGQNVTFRCDPISEHNRLYWYRQTLGQGPEFLTYFQNEAQLEKSRLLSDRFSAERPKGSFSTLEIQRTEQGDSAMYLCASSSRQEVYEKLFFGSGTQLSVL.

Turning to this clone: A junction boundary mismatches the germline segment, possibly from a read error. This chain connects TRBV5-1 to TRBJ2-1; 7 bases align to TRBD2. The CDR3 sequence is 17 residues long. CDR1 and CDR2 (germline): SGHRS, YFSETQ. CDR3 protein: CASSSGTTVLIPNAQFF. DNA of the CDR3: TGCGCCAGCAGCTCCGGGACTACCGTCCTAATTCCTAATGCGCAGTTCTTC.

This clone was observed at least ten times. The chain joins TRBV4-3 to TRBJ2-1, with 16 bases lining up with TRBD2. Germline CDR1 is LGHNA and CDR2 is YSLEER. V trimming: 0 bases; J trimming: 8 bases; junction bases outside the gene matches: 13. This CDR3 spans 20 amino acids. Written as DNA, the CDR3 is TGCGCCAGCAGCCAAGAAGTTGAGGGACTAGCGGGAGGGGTGTACGATGAGCAGTTCTTC. Amino acids: CASSQEVEGLAGGVYDEQFF.

The chain employs TRBV30 and TRBJ2-7, with a weak D call TRBD1 (7 bases). Germline CDR1 is GTSNPN and CDR2 is SVGIG (reference sequence). V was shortened by 2 bases and J by 11 bases, with 19 bases between the two germline ends. The CDR3 is 13 amino acids. As DNA, the CDR3 is TGTGCCTGGAGTTCTACCGGGACCAGGGGGGAGTACTTC. Protein: CAWSSTGTRGEYF.

The chain recombines TRBV3-1 (or the pseudogene TRBV3-2) with TRBJ2-1; TRBD2 aligns across 15 bases. Germline V gene lookup returns CDR1 LGHDT and CDR2 YNNKEL (reference sequence). The CDR3 runs to 16 residues. With 3 bases clipped from V and 9 bases from J, the junction kept 6 bases outside the gene matches. The CDR3 DNA reads TGTGCCAGCAGCCAGGGAGGACTAGCGGGAGGGGTTGAGCAGTTCTTC. Protein product: CASSQGGLAGGVEQFF.

V gene TRBV2 combines with J gene TRBJ2-7; 14 positions agree with TRBD2. The CDR3 has 14 amino acids. CDR1 is SNHLY and CDR2 is FYNNEI in the germline V gene. The V and J ends lost 7 bases and 6 bases, in that order; junction bases with no gene match: 5. CDR3 sequence (DNA): TGTGCCAGCATTCCGGGGACTAGCGGGAGCGAGCAGTACTTC. It yields the protein CASIPGTSGSEQYF.

As concerns this clone: This same CDR3 is encoded by further DNA sequences in the sample. The V call is TRBV19, the J call TRBJ1-6; D is perhaps TRBD1 (5 bases). Trimming left V 2 bases short and J 8 bases short, with 10 bases between. This CDR3 has 14 amino acids. Germline V gene sequence: CDR1 LNHDA, CDR2 SQIVND (reference sequence). In DNA form, the CDR3 reads TGTGCCAGTAGTATAACGGGGGAAGATTCACCCCTCCACTTT. Translated, it gives CASSITGEDSPLHF.

CDR3 loop: CATSRDGGASTDTQYF. The CDR3 DNA reads as TGTGCCACCAGCAGAGATGGCGGGGCTAGCACAGATACGCAGTATTTT. The chain is built from TRBV15 and TRBJ2-3, with D possibly TRBD2 on 6 matching bases. Germline-derived CDR1 and CDR2 are LNHNV and YYDKDF (reference sequence). The CDR3 loop spans 16 amino acids. The V end was cut by 0 bases, the J end by 0 bases, with 10 bases between.

The J gene is TRBJ1-1, the V gene TRBV7-2, with 7 bases identical to TRBD1. Looked up from germline, CDR1 is SGHTA and CDR2 is FQGNSA. The trim removed 3 bases at V and 5 bases at J, leaving 6 bases unmatched. The CDR3 runs 14 residues. CDR3 region: CASSLNRGGTEAFF. The CDR3 DNA follows: TGTGCCAGCAGCTTGAACAGGGGCGGAACTGAAGCTTTCTTT.

The chain carries TRBV7-9 and TRBJ2-2, with TRBD1 matching 8 bases. In germline, CDR1 is SEHNR, CDR2 FQNEAQ (reference sequence). The CDR3 loop spans 18 amino acids. V gave up 5 bases and J gave up 4 bases; unmatched junction bases: 15. CDR3 coding DNA: TGTGCCAGCAGCCCCCAGGGGGCCAGGGCGGGTATCACCGGGGAGCTGTTTTTT. It encodes CASSPQGARAGITGELFF.

The gene calls are TRBV21-1 and TRBJ1-5. TRBV21-1 is classified as a pseudogene. This CDR3 region has 18 residues. CDR3 sequence (DNA): TGTGCCAGCAGCAGGGCGGGGCAGCGGGGTAGGTGCAATCAGCCCCAGCATTTT. It codes for CASSRAGQRGRCNQPQHF.

The CDR3 DNA sequence: TGCGCCAGCAGTGCCGAAGCGGGAGTATTCCCCTACAATGAGCAGTTCTTC. Its translation is CASSAEAGVFPYNEQFF. V is TRBV10-2 and J is TRBJ2-1; the match to TRBD2 covers 8 bases. The germline V gene has CDR1 WSHSY and CDR2 SAAADI. This CDR3 has 17 residues. The V gene end was trimmed by 4 bases and the J gene end by 2 bases; junction bases not matched to a gene: 10.

A word on this clone: Other DNA sequences in this specimen translate into the identical CDR3. The chain joins TRBV13 to TRBJ2-3; D gene ambiguous. The CDR3 length is 14 residues. Trimming took 0 bases from V and 0 from J, leaving 4 bases between them. Germline values: CDR1 PRHDT, CDR2 FYEKMQ (reference sequence). The CDR3 protein is CASSLGQSTDTQYF. In nucleotides, the CDR3 is TGTGCCAGCAGCTTAGGACAGAGCACAGATACGCAGTATTTT.

The V gene is TRBV27, the J gene TRBJ1-2; 7 bases are a match to TRBD1. Germline V lookup: CDR1 MNHEY, CDR2 SMNVEV (reference sequence). Losses at the gene ends were 4 bases for V and 2 bases for J; bases not matched to a gene: 13. CDR3 size: 17 residues. The CDR3: CASSSRDSDLGNYGYTF. The CDR3 DNA reads as TGTGCCAGCAGTTCCCGGGACAGCGACTTGGGGAACTATGGCTACACCTTC.

The rearrangement links TRBV30 to TRBJ2-2; 7 bases map to TRBD2. Germline CDR1 GTSNPN, CDR2 SVGIG (reference sequence). This CDR3 spans 13 amino acids. Trimming at V came to 4 bases and at J to 6 bases, leaving 5 bases not matched to a gene. The CDR3 sequence: CAWTGGGAGELFF. In DNA form, the CDR3 reads TGTGCCTGGACGGGGGGAGGCGCCGGGGAGCTGTTTTTT.

The rearrangement links TRBV19 to TRBJ1-2, with D perhaps matching TRBD1 (5 bases). The length of the CDR3 is 12 residues. V lost 7 bases to trimming and J lost 6 bases, with 12 bases between them. CDR1 LNHDA and CDR2 SQIVND come from the germline V gene (reference sequence). The CDR3 nucleotides are TGTGCCAGTAAGCGGGGGTCGGATGGCTACACCTTC. Protein: CASKRGSDGYTF.